This T cell receptor (beta chain) was sequenced during a study of shared clonotypes between healthy human individuals. TCRdb keeps only in-frame clones here, not all; method: immunoSEQ multiplex PCR. The sample records 1.4 million to 1.5 million clones, approximately 97% being singletons. V dropped 0 bases and J dropped 7 bases, with 15 bases sitting between them. Germline V gene sequence: CDR1 MNHNS, CDR2 SASEGT. The CDR3 is made up of 15 amino acids. Sample: naive CD4+ T cells sorted from blood. Documented subset: CD45RA+ positively selected. V and J are TRBV6-1 and TRBJ1-2; the D is unclear. The source of this sequence is a man aged 25 to 45 in good health. CDR3 DNA: TGTGCCAGCAGTGAAGCGGGTCGGGCGCTAAGTGGCTACACCTTC. Residues: CASSEAGRALSGYTF.